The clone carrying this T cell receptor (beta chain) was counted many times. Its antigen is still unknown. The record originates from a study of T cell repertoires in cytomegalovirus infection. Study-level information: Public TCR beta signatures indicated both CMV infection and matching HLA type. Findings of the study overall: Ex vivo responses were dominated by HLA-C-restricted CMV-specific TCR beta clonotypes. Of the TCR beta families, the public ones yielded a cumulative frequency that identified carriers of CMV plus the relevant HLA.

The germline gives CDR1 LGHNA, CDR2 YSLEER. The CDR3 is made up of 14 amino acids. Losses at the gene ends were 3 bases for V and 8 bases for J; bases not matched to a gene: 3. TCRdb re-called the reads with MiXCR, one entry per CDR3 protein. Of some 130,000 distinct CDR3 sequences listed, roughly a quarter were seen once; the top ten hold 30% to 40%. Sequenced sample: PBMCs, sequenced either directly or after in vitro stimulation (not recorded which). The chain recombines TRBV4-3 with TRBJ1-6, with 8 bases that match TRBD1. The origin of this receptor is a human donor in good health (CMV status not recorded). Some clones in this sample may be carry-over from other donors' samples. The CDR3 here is CASSQDREDSPLHF. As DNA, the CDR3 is TGCGCCAGCAGCCAGGACAGGGAGGATTCACCCCTCCACTTT.